These 2 T cell receptor beta chains came from one sample sequenced in a study of monozygotic twins with inflammatory bowel disease. TCRdb re-called the 5' RACE reads; one entry per CDR3 protein, DNA not given. The sample's table shows 330,000 or so distinct CDR3 sequences. The sample comprised blood. The source of these receptors is a human donor with ulcerative colitis or Crohn's disease, or a healthy co-twin of an affected twin (not recorded which).

The chain links TRBV7-2 to TRBJ1-3; TCRdb gives TRBD1 as the D gene, but with no DNA this cannot be confirmed. This CDR3 region has 15 residues. Looked up from germline, CDR1 is SGHTA and CDR2 is FQGNSA. The CDR3 spells CASSISGGAGNTIYF. The full variable domain, its missing parts supplied by reference TRBV7-2 and TRBJ1-3, is GAGVSQSPSNKVTEKGKDVELRCDPISGHTALYWYRQSLGQGLEFLIYFQGNSAPDKSGLPSDRFSAERTGGSVSTLTIQRTQQEDSAVYLCASSISGGAGNTIYFGEGSWLTVV.

The chain has TRBV12-3 or TRBV12-4 and TRBJ2-3; absent DNA, TCRdb's TRBD2 call cannot be checked. CDR3 length equals 16 residues. The chain's CDR3 is CASKRTSGGLTDTQYF.